A single sample gave rise to the 30 T cell receptor beta chains below, sequenced in a study of shared clonotypes between healthy human individuals. Assay: immunoSEQ multiplex PCR; the TCRdb copy retains only in-frame clones and omits some. The sample has roughly 2 million clones; around 95% are singletons. Sequences were obtained from naive CD4+ T cells sorted from blood. As for subset: CD45RA+ positively selected. The receptors were gathered from a man younger than 35 in good health.

A remark on this clone: This same CDR3 is encoded by further DNA sequences in the sample. The rearrangement joins TRBV4-3 to TRBJ2-3; the match to TRBD2 covers 7 bases. The junction had 4 bases not matched to a gene; V was cut back by 1 base and J by 0 bases. Germline V gene sequence: CDR1 LGHNA, CDR2 YSLEER. This CDR3 region has 16 residues. For the CDR3, the DNA is TGCGCCAGCAGCCAAGTCGCGGGAGTGAGCACAGATACGCAGTATTTT. It codes for CASSQVAGVSTDTQYF.

The rearrangement joins TRBV27 to TRBJ2-7, with D maybe TRBD1 (5 bases). The length of the CDR3 is 15 residues. Germline-derived CDR1 and CDR2 are MNHEY and SMNVEV (reference sequence). V was cut by 5 bases and J by 3 bases, with 17 bases left in between. The CDR3 bases are TGTGCCAGCAGTCCGGCGTCGGACACCCACTACGAGCAGTACTTC. Residues: CASSPASDTHYEQYF.

Turning to this clone: Different DNA sequences within this sample yield the same CDR3. V gene TRBV30 combines with J gene TRBJ2-5, with no clear D. CDR1 GTSNPN and CDR2 SVGIG come from the germline V gene (reference sequence). Between the trimmed V and J ends, which lost 2 bases and 4 bases, there was a span of 5 bases. The CDR3 loop spans 11 amino acids. For the CDR3, the DNA is TGTGCCTGGAGTAGTGGAGAGACCCAGTACTTC. Translated: CAWSSGETQYF.

The V call is TRBV23-1, the J call TRBJ2-1, with D unresolved. TRBV23-1 has ORF status, its function being uncertain. V lost 5 bases, J lost 5 bases, and 19 bases lay in between. The CDR3 has 16 amino acids. CDR3 nucleotides: TGCGCCAGCAGTGGAGATCCGGAACAACAAAACAATGAGCAGTTCTTC. Its translation: CASSGDPEQQNNEQFF.

The V call is TRBV28, the J call TRBJ1-1, with 12 bases fitting TRBD1. Trimming cost V 3 bases and J 11 bases; bases outside gene matches: 4. CDR1 and CDR2 from the germline V gene are MDHEN and SYDVKM. The CDR3 consists of 13 residues. The CDR3 spells CASSFGDRGHAFF. CDR3 bases: TGTGCCAGCAGTTTTGGGGACAGGGGGCATGCTTTCTTT.

The chain recombines TRBV6-1 with TRBJ2-1; TRBD1 matches at 7 bases. Germline CDR1 reads MNHNS; CDR2 reads SASEGT. The trim removed 10 bases at V and 5 bases at J, leaving 8 bases unmatched. The CDR3 runs to 13 residues. The CDR3 region is CANAIDRDNEQFF. The CDR3 DNA follows: TGTGCCAACGCCATCGACAGGGACAATGAGCAGTTCTTC.

Comment on this clone: Other DNA sequences in the sample encode the same CDR3. The V and J genes are TRBV30 and TRBJ1-5, with D tentatively TRBD1 (6 bases). The ends were cut back, 1 base at V and 4 bases at J, with 8 bases in the middle. This CDR3 is built from 13 residues. The V gene's germline CDR1 is GTSNPN and CDR2 SVGIG (reference sequence). The CDR3, as DNA: TGTGCCTGGAGTGGACAGGATAATCAGCCCCAGCATTTT. The encoded protein is CAWSGQDNQPQHF.

This sequence joins TRBV6-4 and TRBJ1-1, with no clear D. The CDR3 loop spans 17 amino acids. CDR1 and CDR2 from the germline V gene are MRHNA and SNTAGT. Trimming stripped 0 bases from V and 2 bases from J, with 16 bases between. The CDR3 loop is CASSDSTSGIRNTEAFF. In nucleotides, the CDR3 is TGTGCCAGCAGTGACTCGACTTCCGGTATTCGTAACACTGAAGCTTTCTTT.

The V call is TRBV15, the J call TRBJ2-5; no definite D call. CDR3 size: 16 residues. Trimming cost V 0 bases and J 1 base, with 12 bases left between them. CDR1 LNHNV and CDR2 YYDKDF come from the germline V gene (reference sequence). The CDR3 DNA is TGTGCCACCAGCAGAGATCCCCCCGTGAGCCAAGAGACCCAGTACTTC. Protein product: CATSRDPPVSQETQYF.

V usage is TRBV10-3 and J usage is TRBJ2-7; tentatively, D is TRBD1 (6 bases). The CDR3 extends over 16 amino acids. Trimming removed 6 bases from V and 2 bases from J, with 20 bases in between. Germline values: CDR1 ENHRY, CDR2 SYGVKD. The chain's CDR3 is CAIRGTGTLTPYEQYF. CDR3 DNA: TGTGCCATCAGGGGGACCGGGACATTGACCCCCTACGAGCAGTACTTC.

The chain is built from TRBV5-1 and TRBJ2-7, with no clear D. Germline CDR1 is SGHRS and CDR2 is YFSETQ. The CDR3 runs to 15 residues. With 0 bases removed from V and 2 bases from J, the gap between germline ends came to 12 bases. Here the CDR3 reads CASSLEGRLPYEQYF. The CDR3 nucleotides are TGCGCCAGCAGCTTGGAAGGCAGATTGCCCTACGAGCAGTACTTC.

The chain carries TRBV14 and TRBJ1-1; D unresolved. The CDR3 sequence is 16 residues long. Trimming removed 2 bases at V and 2 bases at J, with 15 bases between. Germline V gene sequence: CDR1 SGHDN, CDR2 FVKESK. The DNA for the CDR3 is TGTGCCAGCAGCCAAATCATGAGCCAAACCAACACTGAAGCTTTCTTT. Its translation: CASSQIMSQTNTEAFF.

The rearrangement links TRBV7-2 to TRBJ1-5; D call uncertain. Trimming removed 5 bases from V and 9 bases from J, with 11 bases in between. The CDR3 contains 12 residues. Germline-derived CDR1 and CDR2 are SGHTA and FQGNSA. CDR3 loop: CASSTDRGPQHF. DNA of the CDR3: TGTGCCAGCAGCACAGACCGGGGGCCCCAGCATTTT.

This clone was recorded only once. V gene TRBV5-6 combines with J gene TRBJ1-2; TRBD1 agrees at 12 bases. V was clipped by 2 bases and J by 7 bases; unmatched bases: 6. Germline CDR1 SGHDT, CDR2 YYEEEE. The CDR3 covers 15 residues. CDR3: CASSFTGQGAAGYTF. CDR3 bases: TGTGCCAGCAGCTTCACGGGACAGGGGGCGGCTGGCTACACCTTC. Based on the CDR3 plus reference TRBV5-6 and TRBJ1-2, the full variable domain is DAGVTQSPTHLIKTRGQQVTLRCSPKSGHDTVSWYQQALGQGPQFIFQYYEEEERQRGNFPDRFSGHQFPNYSSELNVNALLLGDSALYLCASSFTGQGAAGYTFGSGTRLTVV.

In this sample, this clone turned up a few times. V gene TRBV5-4 combines with J gene TRBJ1-2, with a possible D match to TRBD1 (6 bases). CDR3 length: 15 residues. Germline V CDR1 and CDR2: SGHNT, YYREEE (reference sequence). V was clipped by 0 bases and J by 3 bases, with 12 bases between them. CDR3 sequence: CASSLGLGTYYGYTF. The CDR3 DNA sequence: TGTGCCAGCAGCTTGGGACTGGGGACATACTATGGCTACACCTTC.

The V call is TRBV10-3, the J call TRBJ1-4, with TRBD1 as a possible D gene (5 bases). V lost 6 bases to trimming and J lost 7 bases, with 12 bases between them. In germline, CDR1 is ENHRY, CDR2 SYGVKD. The length of the CDR3 is 13 residues. As DNA, the CDR3 is TGTGCCATCAGCGAGACGAGGGGTGAAAAACTGTTTTTT. Translating gives CAISETRGEKLFF.

The chain carries TRBV29-1 and TRBJ1-5; unclear D gene. Germline V lookup: CDR1 SQVTM, CDR2 ANQGSEA. Between the trimmed V and J ends, which lost 6 bases and 0 bases, there was a span of 9 bases. This CDR3 has 13 amino acids. CDR3 sequence: CSVRVDSNQPQHF. CDR3 DNA: TGCAGCGTCCGCGTGGATAGCAATCAGCCCCAGCATTTT.

This chain joins TRBV6-5 and TRBJ1-4; D gene ambiguous. The ends were cut back, 5 bases at V and 2 bases at J, with 9 bases in the middle. Germline lookup yields CDR1 MNHEY and CDR2 SVGAGI. This CDR3 has 14 amino acids. The CDR3: CASSATSTNEKLFF. Written as DNA, the CDR3 is TGTGCCAGCAGTGCGACAAGCACTAATGAAAAACTGTTTTTT.

J is TRBJ1-2 and V is TRBV7-8; tentatively, D is TRBD1 (6 bases). Trimming removed 0 bases from V and 8 bases from J, with 16 bases in between. Per germline, CDR1 SGHVS and CDR2 FQNEAQ. This CDR3 comprises 15 residues. The CDR3 nucleotides are TGTGCCAGCAGCTTAGCCGGACAGAACTCGGGCGGCTACACCTTC. It translates to CASSLAGQNSGGYTF.

The chain recombines TRBV4-1 with TRBJ1-2; maybe TRBD1 (5 bases). There are 17 residues in the CDR3. Germline CDR1 MGHRA, CDR2 YSYEKL. V lost 1 base and J lost 9, with 24 bases in between. The CDR3 reads CASSQAGGFLSTMSYTF. DNA of the CDR3: TGCGCCAGCAGCCAAGCTGGGGGGTTCTTATCTACTATGAGCTACACCTTC.

This clone was recorded only once. Other DNA sequences from this sample encode an identical CDR3 as well. This chain connects TRBV5-4 to TRBJ2-7, with unresolved D. CDR1 is SGHNT and CDR2 is YYREEE in the germline V gene (reference sequence). Trimming left V 0 bases short and J 2 bases short, with 9 bases between. This CDR3 region has 14 residues. The CDR3 bases are TGTGCCAGCAGCTTGGACGGTGGAGCCTACGAGCAGTACTTC. It codes for CASSLDGGAYEQYF.

The rearrangement links TRBV28 to TRBJ2-1, with 8 bases fitting TRBD1. The CDR3 spans 13 residues. Trimming removed 6 bases from V and 3 bases from J; junction bases left unmatched: 1. Germline assignment: CDR1 MDHEN and CDR2 SYDVKM. The CDR3 nucleotides are TGTGCCAGCAGGACAGGGGTCTACAATGAGCAGTTCTTC. Its protein product is CASRTGVYNEQFF.

This chain joins TRBV5-5 and TRBJ1-1; the D gene is possibly TRBD1 (5 bases). The CDR3 consists of 16 residues. Germline V gene lookup returns CDR1 SGHKS and CDR2 YYEKEE (reference sequence). Trimming removed 0 bases at V and 8 bases at J, with 20 bases between. For the CDR3, the DNA is TGTGCCAGCAGCTTGGGGAGGGGTCGACTTTTCACGGAAGCTTTCTTT. Translation: CASSLGRGRLFTEAFF.

As to this clone: The junction differs from germline at one of its ends, possibly a read error. The rearrangement links TRBV25-1 to TRBJ2-7, with TRBD1 matching over 8 bases. The CDR3 consists of 12 residues. The germline gives CDR1 MGHDK, CDR2 SYGVNS. The CDR3 DNA reads TGTGCCAGCAGTGATACCGGGACAGGTGGGACCTTC. Translating it yields CASSDTGTGGTF.

This clone was seen a single time. The chain combines TRBV5-1 with TRBJ2-3; 10 bases are shared with TRBD2. The CDR3 is 17 amino acids. V lost 3 bases to trimming and J lost 0 bases; unmatched junction nucleotides: 7. CDR1 is SGHRS and CDR2 is YFSETQ in the germline V gene. CDR3 loop: CASSYQLAGISTDTQYF. DNA for the CDR3: TGCGCCAGCAGCTACCAACTAGCGGGGATCAGCACAGATACGCAGTATTTT.

The rearrangement uses TRBV19 and TRBJ2-6; D is uncertain. CDR1 and CDR2 from the germline V gene are LNHDA and SQIVND (reference sequence). Trimming cost V 5 bases and J 2 bases, with 10 bases left between them. The CDR3 is 15 residues long. The chain's CDR3 is CASSPAATGANVLTF. The CDR3 nucleotides are TGTGCCAGTAGTCCGGCGGCAACTGGGGCCAACGTCCTGACTTTC.

This chain uses TRBV30 with TRBJ2-2, with a possible D match to TRBD2 (5 bases). Germline V CDR1 and CDR2: GTSNPN, SVGIG (reference sequence). CDR3 size: 13 residues. Trimming pared 0 bases from V and 7 bases from J, leaving 9 bases between. In DNA form, the CDR3 reads TGTGCCTGGAGTGTAACGGGAAGCGGGGAGCTGTTTTTT. This translates into CAWSVTGSGELFF.

CDR3 sequence (DNA): TGTGCCAGCAGCTCCCGAATTGGGGTTCACACTGAAGCTTTCTTT. This gives the protein CASSSRIGVHTEAFF. The rearrangement joins TRBV9 to TRBJ1-1; unclear D gene. The germline V and J ends were trimmed by 4 bases and 3 bases, with 16 bases remaining between them. Germline CDR1 reads SGDLS; CDR2 reads YYNGEE. CDR3 length: 15 amino acids. The variable domain in full, completed from reference TRBV9 and TRBJ1-1, reads DSGVTQTPKHLITATGQRVTLRCSPRSGDLSVYWYQQSLDQGLQFLIQYYNGEERAKGNILERFSAQQFPDLHSELNLSSLELGDSALYFCASSSRIGVHTEAFFGQGTRLTVV.

This chain links TRBV9 with TRBJ1-3, with D unclear. The CDR3 covers 13 residues. The V gene's germline CDR1 is SGDLS and CDR2 YYNGEE. V dropped 4 bases and J dropped 2 bases, with 7 bases sitting between them. The CDR3 nucleotides are TGTGCCAGCAGCTCCGGGGCTGGAAACACCATATATTTT. Translating it yields CASSSGAGNTIYF.

The gene calls are TRBV28 and TRBJ2-7, with TRBD2 matching 7 bases. The CDR3 sequence is 13 residues long. Germline CDR1 is MDHEN and CDR2 is SYDVKM. The ends lost 8 bases at V and 1 base at J; junction bases unmatched: 5. The CDR3 loop is CASLSGGSYEQYF. CDR3 nucleotide sequence: TGTGCCAGCCTTTCCGGGGGGTCCTACGAGCAGTACTTC.